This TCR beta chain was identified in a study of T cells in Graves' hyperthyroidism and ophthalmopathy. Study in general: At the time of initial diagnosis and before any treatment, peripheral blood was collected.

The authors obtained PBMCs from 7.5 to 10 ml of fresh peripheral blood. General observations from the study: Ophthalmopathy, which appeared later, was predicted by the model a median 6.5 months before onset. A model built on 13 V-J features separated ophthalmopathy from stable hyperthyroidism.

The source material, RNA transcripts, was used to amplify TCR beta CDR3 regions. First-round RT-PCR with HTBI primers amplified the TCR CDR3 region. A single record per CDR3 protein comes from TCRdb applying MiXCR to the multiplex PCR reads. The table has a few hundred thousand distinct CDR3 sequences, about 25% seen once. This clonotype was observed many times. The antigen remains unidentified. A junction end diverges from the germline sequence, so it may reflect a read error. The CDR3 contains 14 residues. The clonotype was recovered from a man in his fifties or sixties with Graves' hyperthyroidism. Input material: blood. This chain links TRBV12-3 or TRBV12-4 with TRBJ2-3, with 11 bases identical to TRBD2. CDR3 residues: CASSLAGGSGAQYF. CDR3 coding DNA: TGTGCCAGCAGTCTAGCGGGAGGATCAGGGGCGCAGTATTTT.